The clone carrying this TCR beta chain was detected ten times or more. Its antigen is as yet unknown. TCRdb re-analysed the RT-PCR reads in MiXCR, keeping a single row per CDR3 protein. The data hold about 700,000 distinct CDR3 sequences, with 15% to 17% observed a single time. These data are taken from a study of response to subunit inactivated influenza vaccine. CDR1 and CDR2 from the germline V gene are LGHDT and YNNKEL (reference sequence). This CDR3 spans 10 amino acids. Deletions cut 1 base from V and 13 bases from J, with 7 bases between. Study findings and constraints: Authors proposed each seasonal influenza vaccination draws in few new T cells.

The sequence derives from a man aged 50 to 59 who received an inactivated influenza vaccine. The sequencing used PBMCs from blood, collected 11 to 12 days after vaccination. J is TRBJ1-2 and V is TRBV3-1, with unresolved D. The DNA of the CDR3 is TGTGCCAGCAGCCAAGTTGGGGTCACCTTC. As protein: CASSQVGVTF.